Shown below are 22 T cell receptor beta chains from a single sample sequenced in a study of shared clonotypes between healthy human individuals. TCRdb keeps only in-frame clones here, not all; method: immunoSEQ multiplex PCR. The data hold some 2.1 million clones, with less than 95% observed a single time. The naive CD8 subset, CD45RO-negative cells positively selected for CCR7, excluded terminally differentiated effector memory CD45RA+ cells. Sequencing input: naive CD8+ T cells sorted from blood. These TCRs come from a man aged 18-30 years in good health.

The chain has TRBV9 and TRBJ2-5; a weak D match, TRBD1 (6 bases). Trimming removed 0 bases from V and 2 bases from J, with 8 bases in between. CDR1 is SGDLS and CDR2 is YYNGEE in the germline V gene. This CDR3 comprises 14 residues. The CDR3 sequence: CASSVGDIQETQYF. CDR3 DNA: TGTGCCAGCAGCGTAGGGGACATTCAAGAGACCCAGTACTTC.

This chain links TRBV11-2 with TRBJ2-7, with 7 bases aligning to TRBD2. J lost 6 bases, V lost 3 bases, and 2 bases had no gene match. CDR3 length: 12 residues. The germline V gene encodes CDR1 SGHAT and CDR2 FQNNGV. The CDR3 sequence: CASSLLAGEQYF. In DNA form, the CDR3 reads TGTGCCAGCAGCTTGTTAGCGGGCGAGCAGTACTTC.

A remark on this clone: Other DNA sequences of this sample code for an identical CDR3. V and J are TRBV19 and TRBJ2-7; 10 bases are a match to TRBD1. The CDR3 is 14 amino acids. The V gene end was trimmed by 6 bases and the J gene end by 3 bases; junction bases not matched to a gene: 5. Germline-derived CDR1 and CDR2 are LNHDA and SQIVND (reference sequence). In DNA, the CDR3 is TGTGCCAGTAGCTACCGGGACAGGGGCTACGAGCAGTACTTC. Amino acids: CASSYRDRGYEQYF.

This clone was recorded a few times. The same CDR3 arises from other DNA sequences in this sample as well. The rearrangement links TRBV7-9 to TRBJ1-6; D is undetermined. Germline V CDR1 and CDR2: SEHNR, FQNEAQ (reference sequence). V gave up 3 bases and J gave up 9 bases, with 6 bases separating them. The CDR3 is 12 amino acids. The DNA for the CDR3 is TGTGCCAGCAGCTTGGGGAGTTCACCCCTCCACTTT. As protein: CASSLGSSPLHF.

The genes are TRBV6-5 and TRBJ2-1; D unclear. Germline CDR1 and CDR2: MNHEY and SVGAGI. V was clipped by 7 bases and J by 10 bases, with 14 bases between them. The CDR3 loop spans 12 amino acids. Here the CDR3 reads CASTSTGGEQFF. The CDR3 coding sequence is TGTGCCAGCACCTCCACCGGCGGCGAGCAGTTCTTC.

The rearrangement uses TRBV5-5 and TRBJ1-6; D call uncertain. V was trimmed by 3 bases and J by 8 bases, leaving 6 bases between them. The V gene's germline CDR1 is SGHKS and CDR2 YYEKEE (reference sequence). The CDR3 totals 12 residues. The CDR3 loop is CASSWVDSPLHF. CDR3 coding DNA: TGTGCCAGCAGCTGGGTGGATTCACCCCTCCACTTT. The whole variable domain, filled in from reference TRBV5-5 and TRBJ1-6, reads DAGVTQSPTHLIKTRGQQVTLRCSPISGHKSVSWYQQVLGQGPQFIFQYYEKEERGRGNFPDRFSARQFPNYSSELNVNALLLGDSALYLCASSWVDSPLHFGNGTRLTVT.

This clone was observed once. Different DNA sequences within this sample yield the same CDR3. V is TRBV6-1 and J is TRBJ2-7; D gene unclear. From germline, CDR1 is MNHNS and CDR2 SASEGT. With 6 bases removed from V and 0 bases from J, the gap between germline ends came to 6 bases. This CDR3 comprises 12 residues. The CDR3 DNA follows: TGTGCCAGCAGCGAGAGCTCCTACGAGCAGTACTTC. Amino acids: CASSESSYEQYF.

This chain uses TRBV9 with TRBJ2-1; D is possibly TRBD1 (5 bases). This CDR3 region has 15 residues. V was shortened by 3 bases and J by 6 bases, with 16 bases between the two germline ends. The germline V gene encodes CDR1 SGDLS and CDR2 YYNGEE. The CDR3 spells CASSGPNIRGNEQFF. CDR3 in DNA: TGTGCCAGCAGCGGACCGAACATAAGGGGCAATGAGCAGTTCTTC.

CDR3 bases: TGTGCCAGCAGTCTATTGCCGGGACAAGCTGGGAATGAGCAGTTCTTC. Amino acid sequence: CASSLLPGQAGNEQFF. The rearrangement links TRBV27 to TRBJ2-1, with D perhaps matching TRBD1 (6 bases). CDR3 length equals 16 residues. Germline lookup yields CDR1 MNHEY and CDR2 SMNVEV (reference sequence). The V end lost 5 bases, the J end lost 7 bases, and 21 bases lay between the germline ends.

V and J are TRBV6-5 and TRBJ1-2, with D maybe TRBD1 (5 bases). The CDR3 length is 14 residues. V lost 0 bases and J 2 bases, leaving 7 bases between the germline ends. Per the germline V gene, CDR1 is MNHEY and CDR2 is SVGAGI. As DNA, the CDR3 is TGTGCCAGCAGTTACTCAGGGACCAACTATGGCTACACCTTC. Translated: CASSYSGTNYGYTF.

The rearrangement joins TRBV4-3 to TRBJ2-2, with a possible D match to TRBD1 (5 bases). The germline V gene encodes CDR1 LGHNA and CDR2 YSLEER. The V end lost 0 bases, the J end lost 9 bases, and 17 bases lay between the germline ends. This CDR3 contains 16 residues. The CDR3 sequence: CASSQDAGLGYRELFF. The CDR3 coding sequence is TGCGCCAGCAGCCAAGACGCAGGGCTGGGCTACCGGGAGCTGTTTTTT.

The rearrangement links TRBV30 to TRBJ1-2; 8 bases are shared with TRBD1. The CDR3 runs to 15 residues. Germline CDR1 reads GTSNPN; CDR2 reads SVGIG (reference sequence). J gave up 6 bases and V 2 bases, and 11 bases lay outside the gene matches. As DNA, the CDR3 is TGTGCCTGGAGTTCGGACAGGGAGTATTATCATGGCTACACCTTC. It specifies CAWSSDREYYHGYTF.

The V call is TRBV10-3, the J call TRBJ1-1; D not certain. CDR3 length equals 14 residues. V gave up 6 bases and J gave up 0 bases, with 11 bases separating them. The germline gives CDR1 ENHRY, CDR2 SYGVKD. The CDR3 DNA is TGTGCCATCAGAGAGGACCCTATGAACACTGAAGCTTTCTTT. Encoded protein: CAIREDPMNTEAFF.

This chain uses TRBV5-6 with TRBJ2-7; 9 bases agree with TRBD1. The CDR3 is made up of 15 amino acids. Germline V gene lookup returns CDR1 SGHDT and CDR2 YYEEEE. V dropped 4 bases and J dropped 3; count of bases not matched to a gene: 8. The CDR3 region has the DNA TGTGCCAGCAGCCAAGGGGGACAGGGTTTCTACGAGCAGTACTTC. It codes for CASSQGGQGFYEQYF.

The chain combines TRBV7-9 with TRBJ2-2, with TRBD2 as a possible D gene (5 bases). The CDR3 covers 16 residues. With 3 bases removed from V and 6 bases from J, the gap between germline ends came to 17 bases. Germline CDR1 and CDR2: SEHNR and FQNEAQ (reference sequence). The CDR3 nucleotides read TGTGCCAGCAGCTTCCCCCCTTCGGGGTACCCCGGGGAGCTGTTTTTT. Translated: CASSFPPSGYPGELFF.

This chain links TRBV5-8 with TRBJ2-5; D is possibly TRBD1 or TRBD2 (5 bases each). Germline V gives CDR1 SGHTS, CDR2 YDEGEE. CDR3 size: 13 residues. Deletions cut 0 bases from V and 10 bases from J, with 13 bases between. The CDR3 DNA follows: TGTGCCAGCAGCTTGGGAGCCGATGGGGGCCAGTACTTC. Its translation is CASSLGADGGQYF.

In this sample, this clone turned up once. This same CDR3 is encoded by further DNA sequences in the sample. The chain joins TRBV4-3 to TRBJ2-3; possible D gene TRBD2, 5 bases. V dropped 0 bases and J dropped 0 bases, with 7 bases sitting between them. This CDR3 contains 15 residues. The germline V gene encodes CDR1 LGHNA and CDR2 YSLEER. The CDR3 DNA is TGCGCCAGCAGCCAAGAGGGCGGGAGCACAGATACGCAGTATTTT. Protein sequence: CASSQEGGSTDTQYF.

The chain combines TRBV27 with TRBJ1-1, with TRBD1 matching 7 bases. The CDR3 spans 13 residues. The J segment lost 6 bases and the V segment lost 5 bases, leaving 6 bases of the junction unmatched. CDR1 and CDR2 from the germline V gene are MNHEY and SMNVEV (reference sequence). CDR3 protein: CASSPETGAEAFF. The CDR3 coding sequence is TGTGCCAGCAGTCCAGAAACAGGGGCTGAAGCTTTCTTT.

V usage is TRBV7-8 and J usage is TRBJ2-7; weak D call: TRBD2 (7 bases). V was clipped by 3 bases and J by 2 bases, with 11 bases between them. This CDR3 has 14 residues. Germline CDR1 reads SGHVS; CDR2 reads FQNEAQ. CDR3 protein: CASSFGGTTYEQYF. DNA for the CDR3: TGTGCCAGCAGCTTCGGGGGGACAACCTACGAGCAGTACTTC.

J is TRBJ2-2 and V is TRBV9, with 7 bases identical to TRBD1. In germline, CDR1 is SGDLS, CDR2 YYNGEE. The CDR3 has 14 amino acids. V lost 3 bases and J lost 6; bases outside the gene matches: 5. In DNA form, the CDR3 reads TGTGCCAGCAGCGGAACAGGGGCGGCCGGGGAGCTGTTTTTT. As protein: CASSGTGAAGELFF. The whole variable domain, remainder taken from reference TRBV9 and TRBJ2-2, is DSGVTQTPKHLITATGQRVTLRCSPRSGDLSVYWYQQSLDQGLQFLIQYYNGEERAKGNILERFSAQQFPDLHSELNLSSLELGDSALYFCASSGTGAAGELFFGEGSRLTVL.

About this clone: The same CDR3 is also encoded by other DNA sequences in this sample. V gene TRBV9 combines with J gene TRBJ1-1; D is possibly TRBD1 (5 bases). CDR1 is SGDLS and CDR2 is YYNGEE in the germline V gene. The V and J ends lost 0 bases and 8 bases respectively, with 14 bases between them. CDR3 length equals 14 residues. The CDR3 DNA is TGTGCCAGCAGCGTAGGGGGCGGGACCGACGAAGCTTTCTTT. It translates to CASSVGGGTDEAFF.

On this clone itself: The same CDR3 also results from other DNA sequences found in this sample. The V and J genes are TRBV11-2 and TRBJ2-7; D is undetermined. V gave up 4 bases and J gave up 3 bases, with 10 bases separating them. The CDR3 length is 13 residues. Germline CDR1 reads SGHAT; CDR2 reads FQNNGV. The CDR3 region has the DNA TGTGCCAGCAGCTCTGGACCTTACTACGAGCAGTACTTC. This translates into CASSSGPYYEQYF.